This TCR beta chain was observed in a study of blood T cell repertoires in COVID-19. Method: immunoSEQ multiplex PCR; TCRdb's copy keeps in-frame clones and lacks some. Here the sample spans about 310,000 clones, 75% to 90% being singletons. Cohort 3 recovered donors had two negative PCRs, clearance, or symptom resolution. Per the germline V gene, CDR1 is SEHNR and CDR2 is FQNEAQ (reference sequence). V lost 2 bases and J lost 4; bases outside the gene matches: 3. The CDR3 extends over 14 amino acids. This receptor was taken from a man between 60 and 75 years old who had recovered from COVID-19. What was sequenced was PBMCs or T cells enriched from blood (not recorded which). The rearrangement links TRBV7-9 to TRBJ2-7, with 9 bases that match TRBD2. CDR3 amino acids: CASSLNSGSYEQYF. In nucleotides, the CDR3 is TGTGCCAGCAGCTTAAATAGCGGGAGTTACGAGCAGTACTTC.